This T cell receptor (beta chain) is drawn from a study of persistence of HIV-infected CD4 T cells. As for this clone: Its specificity is unknown.

The libraries were made with immunoSEQ version 4 in survey mode. Here immunoSEQ multiplex PCR was the method, and the copy in TCRdb shows in-frame clones only, minus some. The data show about 33,000 clones, with roughly four fifths seen just once and about 0.83% held by the top ten. Findings and caveats of the study: Compared with CD3/CD28-stimulated cells, CMV- and Gag-responding cells showed lower TCRbeta richness.

The CDR3 has 17 amino acids. V was shortened by 3 bases and J by 0 bases, with 14 bases between the two germline ends. The germline V gene has CDR1 LGHNA and CDR2 YSLEER. The stimulus was lysate of CMV-infected fibroblasts, around 10 ug/mL. Sorted nonresponding memory CD4+ T cells were CD40L-negative, CD69-negative, CD45RO-high. The material was CD4+ T cells sorted from PBMCs after roughly 19-hour stimulation, obtained from a patient who received antiretroviral therapy. The chain carries TRBV4-3 and TRBJ2-2, with D maybe TRBD2 (6 bases). This TCR was sampled from an adult man with HIV who was CMV-seropositive. CDR3 sequence reads: CASSQFPSGANTGELFF. Here the CDR3 DNA reads TGCGCCAGCAGCCAGTTCCCCTCGGGGGCGAACACCGGGGAGCTGTTTTTT.